The entry that follows covers one T cell receptor beta chain sequence. The entry originates in a study of OX40 agonist ivuxolimab in advanced cancers. Looking at the study overall: Patients received intravenous ivuxolimab every 2 weeks at 0.01 to 10 mg/kg. Cancers in dose escalation were hepatocellular, melanoma, renal cell and head and neck. From roughly 23 to 85 years was the age range, with a mean of approximately 63 years, and roughly 80% were male.

Some clones are missing from TCRdb's copy, which holds only in-frame ones; the method was immunoSEQ multiplex PCR. The table has 55,000 to 85,000 clones, about nine tenths seen once; the top ten hold approximately 3%. Per the germline V gene, CDR1 is WNHNN and CDR2 is SYGVQD (reference sequence). The V end lost 0 bases, the J end lost 1 base, and 11 bases lay between the germline ends. This CDR3 is built from 16 residues. This chain links TRBV10-1 with TRBJ2-3; D is ambiguous. The material was CD4+ or CD8+ T cells sorted from blood, obtained in a trial of the OX40 agonist ivuxolimab. This TCR was sampled from an adult with an advanced solid tumor such as melanoma, head and neck, liver or kidney cancer. Here the CDR3 DNA reads TGCGCCAGCAGTGAGTCGAAGTGGGGTGGCACAGATACGCAGTATTTT. It translates to CASSESKWGGTDTQYF.